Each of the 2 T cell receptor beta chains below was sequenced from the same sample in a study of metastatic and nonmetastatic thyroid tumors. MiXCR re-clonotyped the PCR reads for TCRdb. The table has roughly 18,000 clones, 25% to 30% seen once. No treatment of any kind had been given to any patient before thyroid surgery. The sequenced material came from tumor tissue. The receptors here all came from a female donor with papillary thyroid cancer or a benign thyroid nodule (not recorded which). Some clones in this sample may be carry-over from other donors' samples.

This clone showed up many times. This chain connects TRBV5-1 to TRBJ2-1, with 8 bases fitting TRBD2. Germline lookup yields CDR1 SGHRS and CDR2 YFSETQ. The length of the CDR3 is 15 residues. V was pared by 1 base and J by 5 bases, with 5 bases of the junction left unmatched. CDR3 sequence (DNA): TGCGCCAGCAGCTTGCACGGGAGGGCCGACAATGAGCAGTTCTTC. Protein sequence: CASSLHGRADNEQFF.

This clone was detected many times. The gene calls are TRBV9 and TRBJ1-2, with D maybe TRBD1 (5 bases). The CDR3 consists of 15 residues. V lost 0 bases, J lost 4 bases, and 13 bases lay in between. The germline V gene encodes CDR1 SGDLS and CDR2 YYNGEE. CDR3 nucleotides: TGTGCCAGCAGCGTAGAAGGGGATCCCCTCTATGGCTACACCTTC. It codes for CASSVEGDPLYGYTF.